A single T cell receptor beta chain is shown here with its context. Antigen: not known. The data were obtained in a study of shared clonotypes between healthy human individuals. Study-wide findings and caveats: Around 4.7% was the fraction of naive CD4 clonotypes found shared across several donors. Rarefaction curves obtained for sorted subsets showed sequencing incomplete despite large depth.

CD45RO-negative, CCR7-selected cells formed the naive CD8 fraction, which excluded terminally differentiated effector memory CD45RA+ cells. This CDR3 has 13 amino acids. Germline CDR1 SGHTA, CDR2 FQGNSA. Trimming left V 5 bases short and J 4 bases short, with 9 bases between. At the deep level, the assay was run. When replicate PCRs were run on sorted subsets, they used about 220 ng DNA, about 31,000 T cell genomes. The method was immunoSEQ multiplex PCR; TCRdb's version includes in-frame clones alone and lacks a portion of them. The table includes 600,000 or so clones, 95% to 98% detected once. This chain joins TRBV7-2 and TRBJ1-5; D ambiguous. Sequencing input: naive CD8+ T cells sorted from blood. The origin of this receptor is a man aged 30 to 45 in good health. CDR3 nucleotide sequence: TGTGCCAGCAGCCTAGGGCGGAATCAGCCCCAGCATTTT. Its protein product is CASSLGRNQPQHF.